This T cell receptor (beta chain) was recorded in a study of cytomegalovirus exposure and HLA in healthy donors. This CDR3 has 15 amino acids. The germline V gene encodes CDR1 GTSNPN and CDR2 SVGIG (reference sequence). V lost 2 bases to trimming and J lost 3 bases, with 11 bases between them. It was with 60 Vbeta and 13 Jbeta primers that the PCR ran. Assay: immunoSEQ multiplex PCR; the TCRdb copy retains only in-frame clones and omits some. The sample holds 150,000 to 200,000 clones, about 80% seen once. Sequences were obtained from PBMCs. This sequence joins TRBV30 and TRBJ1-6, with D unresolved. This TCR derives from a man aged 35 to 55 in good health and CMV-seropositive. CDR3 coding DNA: TGTGCCTGGAGTACGCGGATTCTCTATAATTCACCCCTCCACTTT. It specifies CAWSTRILYNSPLHF.